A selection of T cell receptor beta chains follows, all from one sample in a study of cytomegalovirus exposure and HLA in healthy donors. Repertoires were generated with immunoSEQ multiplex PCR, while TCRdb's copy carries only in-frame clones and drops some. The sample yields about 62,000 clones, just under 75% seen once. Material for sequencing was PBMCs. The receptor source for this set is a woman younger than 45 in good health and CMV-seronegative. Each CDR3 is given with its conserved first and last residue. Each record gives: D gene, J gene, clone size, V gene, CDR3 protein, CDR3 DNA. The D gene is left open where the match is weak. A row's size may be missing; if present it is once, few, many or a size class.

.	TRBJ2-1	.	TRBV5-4	CASSLGANNEQFF	TGTGCCAGCAGCTTGGGGGCGAACAATGAGCAGTTCTTC
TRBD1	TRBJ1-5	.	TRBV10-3	CAISESTGGNQPQHF	TGTGCCATCAGTGAGTCGACAGGGGGCAATCAGCCCCAGCATTTT
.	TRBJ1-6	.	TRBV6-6	CASSYSTTGIGSPLHF	TGTGCCAGCAGTTACTCGACCACAGGGATCGGTTCACCCCTCCACTTT
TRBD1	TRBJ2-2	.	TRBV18	CASSPGQVSNTGELFF	TGTGCCAGCTCACCGGGACAGGTTTCGAACACCGGGGAGCTGTTTTTT
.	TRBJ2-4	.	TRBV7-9	CASSLALGLAKNIQYF	TGTGCCAGCAGCTTGGCCCTCGGACTAGCCAAAAACATTCAGTACTTC
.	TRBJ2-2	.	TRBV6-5	CASSYSSRATGELFF	TGTGCCAGCAGTTACTCGAGCAGGGCCACCGGGGAGCTGTTTTTT
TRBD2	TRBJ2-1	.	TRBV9	CASSGTWTSGRNFYNEQFF	TGTGCCAGCAGCGGGACGTGGACTAGCGGGAGGAACTTCTACAATGAGCAGTTCTTC
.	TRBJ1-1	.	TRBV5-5	CASSLGAGNTEAFF	TGTGCCAGCAGCTTGGGGGCGGGGAACACTGAAGCTTTCTTT
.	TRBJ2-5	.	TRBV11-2	CASSFDLARETQYF	TGTGCCAGCAGCTTTGACCTAGCGCGAGAGACCCAGTACTTC
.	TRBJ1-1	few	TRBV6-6	CASSYPQGPNTEAFF	TGTGCCAGCAGTTACCCACAGGGACCGAACACTGAAGCTTTCTTT
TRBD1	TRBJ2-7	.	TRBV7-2	CASSTWPGQGDVF	TGTGCCAGCAGCACCTGGCCGGGACAGGGGGACGTCTTC
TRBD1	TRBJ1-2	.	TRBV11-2	CASSLGTGYGYTF	TGTGCCAGCAGCTTAGGGACAGGCTATGGCTACACCTTC
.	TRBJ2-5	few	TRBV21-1	CASSPTTASGSTNQETQYF	TGTGCCAGCAGCCCCACGACGGCTAGCGGGAGTACCAACCAAGAGACCCAGTACTTC
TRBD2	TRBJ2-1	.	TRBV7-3	CASSLGGVTSLEQFF	TGTGCCAGCAGCTTAGGGGGGGTGACTAGCCTTGAGCAGTTCTTC
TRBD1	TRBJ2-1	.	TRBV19	CASSAWTGGVDEQFF	TGTGCCAGTAGTGCATGGACAGGGGGGGTCGATGAGCAGTTCTTC
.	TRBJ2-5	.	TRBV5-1	CASNPLTGRQETQYF	TGCGCCAGCAACCCCCTGACAGGGAGGCAAGAGACCCAGTACTTC
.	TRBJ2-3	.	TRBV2	CASIPSSTGVPDTQYF	TGTGCCAGCATTCCCTCCTCAACGGGAGTCCCAGATACGCAGTATTTT
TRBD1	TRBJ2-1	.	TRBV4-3	CASSPRDRAGDEQFF	TGCGCCAGCAGCCCCCGGGACAGGGCGGGGGATGAGCAGTTCTTC
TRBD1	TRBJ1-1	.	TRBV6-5	CASSPQGRMNTEAFF	TGTGCCAGCAGTCCACAGGGGCGGATGAACACTGAAGCTTTCTTT
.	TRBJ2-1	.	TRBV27	CASSWRGGEQFF	TGTGCCAGCAGTTGGCGGGGCGGTGAGCAGTTCTTC
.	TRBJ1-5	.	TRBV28	CASSPRGLARGPLLQPQHF	TGTGCCAGCAGTCCCCGCGGGCTTGCCCGCGGCCCCCTATTGCAGCCCCAGCATTTT
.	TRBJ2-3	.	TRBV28	CASRLRDTQYF	TGTGCCAGCAGGCTACGTGATACGCAGTATTTT
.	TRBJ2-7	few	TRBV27	CASSLTRSGQQYF	TGTGCCAGCAGTTTAACTCGGTCAGGGCAGCAGTACTTC
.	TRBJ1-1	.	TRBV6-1	CASSGYERVVTGNTEAFF	TGTGCCAGCAGTGGGTACGAAAGAGTGGTTACTGGGAACACTGAAGCTTTCTTT
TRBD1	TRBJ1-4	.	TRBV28	CASKQGAGIEKLFF	TGTGCCAGCAAACAGGGGGCCGGGATTGAAAAACTGTTTTTT
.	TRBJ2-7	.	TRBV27	CASGSSFISVRYF	TGTGCCAGTGGGTCTAGTTTCATATCAGTAAGGTACTTC
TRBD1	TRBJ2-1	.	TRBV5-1	CASSWGDRDNEQFF	TGCGCCAGCAGCTGGGGGGACAGGGACAATGAGCAGTTCTTC
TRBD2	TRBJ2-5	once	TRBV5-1	CASSPRTSGNNRETQYF	TGCGCCAGCAGCCCGAGGACTAGCGGGAACAATCGAGAGACCCAGTACTTC
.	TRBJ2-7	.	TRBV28	CASSFSASDRYEQYF	TGTGCCAGCAGTTTCTCGGCTAGCGATCGGTACGAGCAGTACTTC
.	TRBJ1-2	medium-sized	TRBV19	CASSGDSYGYTF	TGTGCCAGTAGCGGTGACTCCTATGGCTACACCTTC